These 25 T cell receptor beta chains share one sample of origin, sequenced in a study of T cell changes during pregnancy in multiple sclerosis. Measured with immunoSEQ multiplex PCR; TCRdb has only the in-frame clones, and not every one. The table records roughly 30,000 clones, 89% of them present only once. The starting material was CD4+ T cells from peripheral blood mononuclear cells, obtained in the first trimester of pregnancy. The receptors were gathered from a female donor in good health, enrolled as a control in a pregnancy study.

The chain has TRBV5-4 and TRBJ2-6; D gene ambiguous. Per the germline V gene, CDR1 is SGHNT and CDR2 is YYREEE (reference sequence). Deletions cut 2 bases from V and 0 bases from J, with 6 bases between. CDR3 length equals 15 residues. This CDR3 is CASSFQSSGANVLTF. CDR3 nucleotides: TGTGCCAGCAGCTTCCAGTCCTCTGGGGCCAACGTCCTGACTTTC.

This clone came up a few times. This chain uses TRBV11-2 with TRBJ2-2, with TRBD1 matching 8 bases. Germline trimming cut 0 bases from V and 4 bases from J; bases unmatched to any gene: 4. The CDR3 consists of 16 residues. Germline V gene data show CDR1 as SGHAT and CDR2 as FQNNGV. CDR3 sequence: CASSLDRGRITGELFF. CDR3 bases: TGTGCCAGCAGCTTAGACAGGGGGCGTATCACCGGGGAGCTGTTTTTT.

This clone was recorded only once. The J gene is TRBJ2-7, the V gene TRBV4-2, with TRBD1 matching 8 bases. This CDR3 has 15 amino acids. The germline V gene encodes CDR1 LGHNA and CDR2 YNFKEQ. V was pared by 1 base and J by 4 bases, with 6 bases of the junction left unmatched. The CDR3 sequence: CASSQGITGGYEQYF. The CDR3 bases are TGTGCCAGCAGCCAAGGTATTACAGGGGGGTACGAGCAGTACTTC.

This sequence joins TRBV4-2 and TRBJ1-2; 8 nucleotides match TRBD1. V lost 0 bases to trimming and J lost 7 bases; unmatched junction nucleotides: 4. Per the germline V gene, CDR1 is LGHNA and CDR2 is YNFKEQ. The CDR3 contains 14 residues. CDR3 in amino acids: CASSQDRGLGGYTF. The CDR3 DNA reads as TGTGCCAGCAGCCAAGACAGGGGGCTCGGTGGCTACACCTTC.

J is TRBJ2-2 and V is TRBV7-2, with 9 bases that match TRBD2. CDR1 and CDR2 (germline): SGHTA, FQGNSA. The CDR3 has 16 residues. After removal of 5 bases from V and 0 bases from J, the junction contained 4 bases not matched to a gene. CDR3 bases: TGTGCCAGCAGCCGACTAGCGGCGACGAACACCGGGGAGCTGTTTTTT. This gives the protein CASSRLAATNTGELFF.

V is TRBV2 and J is TRBJ1-3; no firm D call. The V and J ends lost 7 bases and 0 bases respectively, with 13 bases between them. This CDR3 spans 15 amino acids. Germline lookup yields CDR1 SNHLY and CDR2 FYNNEI. The CDR3 sequence is CASTSSRFSGNTIYF. CDR3 DNA sequence: TGTGCCAGCACTTCATCGCGTTTCTCTGGAAACACCATATATTTT.

The chain is built from TRBV28 and TRBJ1-1; D uncertain. The V and J ends lost 2 bases and 3 bases respectively, with 7 bases between them. CDR1 is MDHEN, CDR2 SYDVKM, per germline. The CDR3 runs to 13 residues. The CDR3 DNA follows: TGTGCCAGCAGTTTAAGAACAGACACTGAAGCTTTCTTT. This encodes CASSLRTDTEAFF.

V usage is TRBV2 and J usage is TRBJ2-5; 11 bases are a match to TRBD1. The V gene's germline CDR1 is SNHLY and CDR2 FYNNEI. J gave up 1 base and V 4 bases, and 11 bases lay outside the gene matches. The CDR3 length is 18 residues. CDR3 DNA: TGTGCCAGCAGTGTTGGGACAGGGGGGGCAACCTTCCAAGAGACCCAGTACTTC. It specifies CASSVGTGGATFQETQYF.

V and J are TRBV2 and TRBJ2-3; 9 nucleotides align to TRBD2. This CDR3 has 16 amino acids. From germline, CDR1 is SNHLY and CDR2 FYNNEI. J gave up 0 bases and V 4 bases, and 5 bases lay outside the gene matches. In DNA form, the CDR3 reads TGTGCCAGCAGTGGCTGGACTAGCGCGAGCACAGATACGCAGTATTTT. This sequence encodes CASSGWTSASTDTQYF.

This chain links TRBV18 with TRBJ2-7; D may be TRBD1 (7 bases). Germline CDR1 and CDR2: KGHSH and LQKENI. There are 16 residues in the CDR3. V dropped 2 bases and J dropped 5 bases, with 19 bases sitting between them. CDR3: CASSPREGQGGHEQYF. The CDR3 bases are TGTGCCAGCTCACCAAGGGAAGGGCAGGGGGGTCACGAGCAGTACTTC.

CDR3 protein: CASSSTNTPGHSSYEQYF. For the CDR3, the DNA is TGTGCCAGCAGCTCAACAAACACGCCGGGACACAGCTCCTACGAGCAGTACTTC. The chain uses TRBV13 and TRBJ2-7, with TRBD1 as a possible D gene (6 bases). This CDR3 spans 18 amino acids. V was clipped by 4 bases and J by 0 bases, with 22 bases between them. CDR1 is PRHDT, CDR2 FYEKMQ, per germline (reference sequence).

The chain carries TRBV2 and TRBJ1-6; D is perhaps TRBD1 (6 bases). Trimming stripped 2 bases from V and 5 bases from J, with 7 bases between. This CDR3 is 14 amino acids long. CDR1 is SNHLY and CDR2 is FYNNEI in the germline V gene. The CDR3 here is CASSEKGDNSPLHF. CDR3 bases: TGTGCCAGCAGTGAAAAGGGGGATAATTCACCCCTCCACTTT.

The J gene is TRBJ1-3, the V gene TRBV6-1; D remains unclear. The germline V and J ends were trimmed by 8 bases and 3 bases, with 17 bases remaining between them. The CDR3 has 15 amino acids. The germline CDR1 and CDR2 sequences are MNHNS and SASEGT. CDR3 residues: CASHPQPQFGNTIYF. The CDR3 DNA sequence: TGTGCCAGCCACCCACAGCCGCAATTTGGAAACACCATATATTTT.

The V gene is TRBV5-6, the J gene TRBJ2-1; the D gene is possibly TRBD2 (5 bases). V shed 0 bases and J shed 0 bases, with 7 bases lying between them. Germline V lookup: CDR1 SGHDT, CDR2 YYEEEE. This CDR3 is built from 15 residues. CDR3 bases: TGTGCCAGCAGCTTGGGCGGAGGCTCCTACAATGAGCAGTTCTTC. This encodes CASSLGGGSYNEQFF.

The V gene is TRBV5-1, the J gene TRBJ1-3; 7 bases are a match to TRBD1. V lost 4 bases to trimming and J lost 4 bases; unmatched junction nucleotides: 11. The germline V gene encodes CDR1 SGHRS and CDR2 YFSETQ. The CDR3 runs 16 residues. The CDR3 sequence is CASSSQTGTAGNTIYF. The CDR3 bases are TGCGCCAGCAGCAGTCAGACAGGGACAGCAGGAAACACCATATATTTT.

This chain connects TRBV28 to TRBJ1-4; 8 positions agree with TRBD1. CDR3 length equals 15 residues. After removal of 6 bases from V and 8 bases from J, the junction contained 11 bases not matched to a gene. CDR1 and CDR2 from the germline V gene are MDHEN and SYDVKM. The CDR3 sequence is CASRGNRGRGEKLFF. CDR3 DNA sequence: TGTGCCAGCAGGGGTAACAGGGGGAGGGGGGAAAAACTGTTTTTT. The full variable domain, completed using reference TRBV28 and TRBJ1-4, is DVKVTQSSRYLVKRTGEKVFLECVQDMDHENMFWYRQDPGLGLRLIYFSYDVKMKEKGDIPEGYSVSREKKERFSLILESASTNQTSMYLCASRGNRGRGEKLFFGSGTQLSVL.

The chain carries TRBV10-1 and TRBJ2-7; D is perhaps TRBD2 (5 bases). The CDR3 runs 15 residues. V lost 0 bases, J lost 2 bases, and 11 bases lay in between. Per the germline V gene, CDR1 is WNHNN and CDR2 is SYGVQD (reference sequence). The CDR3 nucleotides read TGCGCCAGCAGTGAGTCGACTCGGGGTACCTACGAGCAGTACTTC. Encoded protein: CASSESTRGTYEQYF.

This chain joins TRBV5-1 and TRBJ2-7; 11 bases are shared with TRBD1. The germline CDR1 and CDR2 sequences are SGHRS and YFSETQ. V lost 3 bases, J lost 7 bases, and 12 bases stayed unmatched. The CDR3 extends over 16 amino acids. CDR3 coding DNA: TGCGCCAGCAGCTCTATGATAGGACAGGGGGCGAGGGAGCAGTACTTC. As protein: CASSSMIGQGAREQYF.

V gene TRBV6-5 combines with J gene TRBJ2-7; D perhaps matches TRBD1 (5 bases). The CDR3 is made up of 11 amino acids. Germline lookup yields CDR1 MNHEY and CDR2 SVGAGI. V was shortened by 2 bases and J by 9 bases, with 8 bases between the two germline ends. The CDR3 protein is CASSYKGMQYF. CDR3 DNA sequence: TGTGCCAGCAGTTACAAGGGGATGCAGTACTTC.

The chain couples TRBV30 to TRBJ1-2, with 8 bases identical to TRBD1. Germline V lookup: CDR1 GTSNPN, CDR2 SVGIG (reference sequence). This CDR3 comprises 11 residues. The V and J ends lost 3 bases and 11 bases, in that order; junction bases with no gene match: 5. The CDR3 here is CAWSDGQGYTF. CDR3 sequence (DNA): TGTGCCTGGAGCGACGGACAGGGTTACACCTTC.

V usage is TRBV9 and J usage is TRBJ1-3; no clear D gene. Trimming took 8 bases from V and 1 from J, leaving 13 bases between them. There are 14 residues in the CDR3. The V gene's germline CDR1 is SGDLS and CDR2 YYNGEE. CDR3 DNA: TGTGCCAGTTCGTATTCGGGGTCTGGAAACACCATATATTTT. It translates to CASSYSGSGNTIYF.

The rearrangement joins TRBV10-1 to TRBJ2-1; a possible D gene is TRBD2 (5 bases). Per the germline V gene, CDR1 is WNHNN and CDR2 is SYGVQD (reference sequence). CDR3 length: 13 residues. V lost 0 bases and J 9 bases, leaving 9 bases between the germline ends. The CDR3 is CASSESGRGEQFF. In nucleotides, the CDR3 is TGCGCCAGCAGTGAGTCGGGCCGGGGTGAGCAGTTCTTC.

The V gene is TRBV7-6, the J gene TRBJ2-7; 8 positions agree with TRBD2. The CDR3 runs 18 residues. Losses at the gene ends were 3 bases for V and 4 bases for J; bases not matched to a gene: 17. Germline values: CDR1 SGHVS, CDR2 FNYEAQ. CDR3 sequence (DNA): TGTGCCAGCAGCTTCACGAAGGAGGGCTCGGGAGGGCCTTACGAGCAGTACTTC. Translated: CASSFTKEGSGGPYEQYF.

This chain connects TRBV19 to TRBJ1-2, with TRBD1 matching over 10 bases. The trim removed 6 bases at V and 5 bases at J, leaving 6 bases unmatched. The CDR3 length is 14 residues. Germline V gene lookup returns CDR1 LNHDA and CDR2 SQIVND (reference sequence). The CDR3 DNA is TGTGCCAGTAGACGGATGGGACAGGGGTATGGCTACACCTTC. Encoded protein: CASRRMGQGYGYTF.

The J gene is TRBJ2-2, the V gene TRBV7-8, with 8 bases lining up with TRBD1. The junction had 9 bases not matched to a gene; V was cut back by 5 bases and J by 7 bases. Germline values: CDR1 SGHVS, CDR2 FQNEAQ. CDR3 size: 15 residues. The CDR3, as DNA: TGTGCCAGCAGCGCTCCGACAGGGGTGGGCGGGGAGCTGTTTTTT. Translated, it gives CASSAPTGVGGELFF.